This entry describes one T cell receptor (beta chain). This sample is part of a study of cytomegalovirus exposure and HLA in healthy donors. It was with 60 Vbeta and 13 Jbeta primers that the PCR ran. Profiled with immunoSEQ multiplex PCR; TCRdb holds only in-frame clones, not every one. The sample yields roughly 93,000 clones, around 78% seen once. The CDR3 has 16 amino acids. Germline CDR1 and CDR2: SGHRS and YFSETQ. Trimming left V 7 bases short and J 0 bases short, with 17 bases between. The gene calls are TRBV5-1 and TRBJ1-3; D is ambiguous. Source material: PBMCs. The sequence came from a man aged 25-40 years in good health and CMV-seronegative. CDR3 in DNA: TGCGCCAGCGCTTTGGGAGGACCCAGCTCTGGAAACACCATATATTTT. Protein: CASALGGPSSGNTIYF.